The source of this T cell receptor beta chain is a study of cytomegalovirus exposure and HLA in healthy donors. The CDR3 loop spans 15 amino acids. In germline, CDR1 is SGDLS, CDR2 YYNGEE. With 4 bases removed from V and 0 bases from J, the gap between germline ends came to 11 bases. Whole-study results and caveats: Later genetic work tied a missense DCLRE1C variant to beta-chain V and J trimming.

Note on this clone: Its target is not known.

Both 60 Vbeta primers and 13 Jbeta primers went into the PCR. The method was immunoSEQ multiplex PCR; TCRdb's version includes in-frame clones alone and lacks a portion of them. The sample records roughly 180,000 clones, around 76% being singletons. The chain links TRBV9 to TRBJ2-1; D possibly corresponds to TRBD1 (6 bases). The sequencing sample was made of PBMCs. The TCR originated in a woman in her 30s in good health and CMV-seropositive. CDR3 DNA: TGTGCCAGCAGCCAGACAGGAGACTCCTACAATGAGCAGTTCTTC. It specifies CASSQTGDSYNEQFF.